The 22 T cell receptor beta chains reported below all come from one sample, sequenced in a study of regulatory T cells in long-lasting Graves disease. For TCR beta, libraries came from iRepertoire HTBI primers and Arm-PCR of CDR3 regions. TCRdb processed the multiplex PCR reads anew with MiXCR; each CDR3 protein has one entry. The sample contains a few hundred thousand distinct CDR3 sequences, 13% to 15% of which appear only once. Time point denoted: newly diagnosed GD, antithyroid drugs for less than 3 months. Isolated PBMC RNA provided the starting material for the TCR library. The sample was also reused in another study, on T cells in Graves' hyperthyroidism and ophthalmopathy.

The sample here was peripheral blood mononuclear cells (PBMCs), taken at new diagnosis, from a patient treated with antithyroid drugs. The receptors shown here come from a woman in her 50s with Graves disease.

This clonotype occurred a few times. This sequence joins TRBV9 and TRBJ2-3; D is unresolved. V was pared by 0 bases and J by 2 bases, with 10 bases between. CDR3 length: 15 residues. Germline CDR1 and CDR2: SGDLS and YYNGEE. In DNA, the CDR3 is TGTGCCAGCAGCGTAGCGGGCCTCACCACAGATACGCAGTATTTT. Amino acids: CASSVAGLTTDTQYF.

V is TRBV6-1 and J is TRBJ2-2; 7 bases fit TRBD2. With V trimmed by 6 bases and J by 1 base, 14 bases remained unmatched. Germline loops: CDR1 MNHNS, CDR2 SASEGT. This CDR3 has 18 residues. CDR3 loop: CASSPFPLAEVNTGELFF. CDR3 nucleotide sequence: TGTGCCAGCAGCCCCTTCCCTCTAGCGGAAGTGAACACCGGGGAGCTGTTTTTT.

There are many counts of this clonotype. The chain couples TRBV7-2 to TRBJ2-1; 11 bases are shared with TRBD2. The CDR3 covers 16 residues. Germline lookup yields CDR1 SGHTA and CDR2 FQGNSA. Trimming at V came to 2 bases and at J to 4 bases, leaving 4 bases not matched to a gene. Here the CDR3 DNA reads TGTGCCAGCAGCTTAACGTCTAGCGGGGGGTACAATGAGCAGTTCTTC. Its translation: CASSLTSSGGYNEQFF. Filled out from reference TRBV7-2 and TRBJ2-1, the complete variable domain reads GAGVSQSPSNKVTEKGKDVELRCDPISGHTALYWYRQSLGQGLEFLIYFQGNSAPDKSGLPSDRFSAERTGGSVSTLTIQRTQQEDSAVYLCASSLTSSGGYNEQFFGPGTRLTVL.

The chain carries TRBV20-1 and TRBJ2-7, with 8 bases fitting TRBD2. Per germline, CDR1 DFQATT and CDR2 SNEGSKA (reference sequence). The CDR3 has 14 residues. Losses at the gene ends were 1 base for V and 2 bases for J; bases not matched to a gene: 4. The CDR3 spells CSARGRGGTYEQYF. In nucleotides, the CDR3 is TGCAGTGCTAGAGGACGGGGGGGGACCTACGAGCAGTACTTC.

The sample holds a few counts of this clonotype. This chain uses TRBV3-1 with TRBJ2-1; 7 nucleotides agree with TRBD2. The germline V gene encodes CDR1 LGHDT and CDR2 YNNKEL (reference sequence). There are 15 residues in the CDR3. J was trimmed by 4 bases and V by 6 bases; bases with no gene match: 9. Here the CDR3 DNA reads TGTGCCAGCAGGTTAGGCGGGACTACATACAATGAGCAGTTCTTC. Its translation is CASRLGGTTYNEQFF.

This clonotype was seen repeatedly, ten times or more. The chain recombines TRBV2 with TRBJ2-3; a weak D match, TRBD2 (6 bases). The germline V gene has CDR1 SNHLY and CDR2 FYNNEI. The CDR3 sequence is 14 residues long. Trimming pared 3 bases from V and 0 bases from J, leaving 7 bases between. The CDR3 reads CASSDRGSTDTQYF. The CDR3 DNA sequence: TGTGCCAGCAGTGACCGGGGGAGCACAGATACGCAGTATTTT.

The CDR3 nucleotides read TGTGCCAGCTCACCACCCCCGGACGGAGAGACCCAGTACTTC. It encodes CASSPPPDGETQYF. The chain recombines TRBV18 with TRBJ2-5; D not certain. The CDR3 contains 14 residues. V was trimmed by 0 bases and J by 4 bases, leaving 9 bases between them. Germline V CDR1 and CDR2: KGHSH, LQKENI.

This chain connects TRBV6-1 to TRBJ2-3, with D maybe TRBD1 (5 bases). Germline V lookup: CDR1 MNHNS, CDR2 SASEGT. Trimming took off 7 bases at V and 1 base at J, with 9 bases between the two ends. The CDR3 consists of 13 residues. The CDR3 reads CASKGFGTDTQYF. CDR3 bases: TGTGCCAGCAAGGGGTTTGGCACAGATACGCAGTATTTT.

This chain connects TRBV28 to TRBJ2-5; a weak D match, TRBD2 (5 bases). CDR1 is MDHEN and CDR2 is SYDVKM in the germline V gene. The CDR3 length is 14 residues. The V and J ends lost 3 bases and 0 bases respectively, with 8 bases between them. The CDR3 DNA sequence: TGTGCCAGCAGTTTGCCGGGGAACCAAGAGACCCAGTACTTC. The encoded protein is CASSLPGNQETQYF.

This clonotype was seen a few times. This rearrangement joins TRBV10-3 to TRBJ1-2, with D perhaps matching TRBD1 (6 bases). V lost 9 bases and J lost 5, with 13 bases in between. The germline V gene encodes CDR1 ENHRY and CDR2 SYGVKD. CDR3 length: 12 residues. The DNA for the CDR3 is TGTGCCATTCAGCAGGGGCCATATGGCTACACCTTC. As protein: CAIQQGPYGYTF.

This clonotype was observed many times. The J gene is TRBJ2-2, the V gene TRBV12-3 or TRBV12-4; D may correspond to TRBD1 or TRBD2 (5 bases each). Between the trimmed V and J ends, which lost 5 bases and 4 bases, there was a span of 5 bases. The CDR3 is made up of 12 amino acids. The CDR3 sequence: CASSGTTGELFF. CDR3 in DNA: TGTGCCAGCAGTGGGACCACCGGGGAGCTGTTTTTT.

This clonotype appeared a few times. The chain is built from TRBV18 and TRBJ1-1, with 8 bases aligning to TRBD1. Germline V gene data show CDR1 as KGHSH and CDR2 as LQKENI. V lost 3 bases, J lost 14 bases, and 17 bases stayed unmatched. The CDR3 sequence is 15 residues long. The CDR3 protein is CASSPSHRGENGGFF. CDR3 sequence (DNA): TGTGCCAGCTCACCCTCCCACAGGGGGGAAAATGGAGGGTTCTTT.

This clonotype was seen many times. V usage is TRBV28 and J usage is TRBJ1-5; no definite D call. Germline CDR1 and CDR2: MDHEN and SYDVKM. This CDR3 comprises 16 residues. Trimming pared 4 bases from V and 0 bases from J, leaving 13 bases between. CDR3 DNA: TGTGCCAGCAGTTCTTTGGGAACACGTAGCAATCAGCCCCAGCATTTT. It encodes CASSSLGTRSNQPQHF.

This clonotype came up many times. This sequence joins TRBV20-1 and TRBJ2-1; tentatively, D is TRBD1 or TRBD2 (5 bases each). V lost 7 bases to trimming and J lost 8 bases, with 21 bases between them. This CDR3 spans 14 amino acids. Germline CDR1 DFQATT, CDR2 SNEGSKA (reference sequence). The DNA of the CDR3 is TGCAGTGTTGCCGTTGGGGGAACAGTCGATGAGCAGTTCTTC. Its protein is CSVAVGGTVDEQFF.

This clonotype was seen many times. This chain links TRBV12-3 or TRBV12-4 with TRBJ1-6; TRBD1 agrees at 8 bases. The CDR3 is 15 amino acids. V lost 2 bases, J lost 7 bases, and 4 bases stayed unmatched. The CDR3 sequence: CASSLQGAFNSPLHF. DNA of the CDR3: TGTGCCAGCAGTTTACAGGGGGCGTTCAATTCACCCCTCCACTTT.

This clonotype was observed at least ten times. The chain joins TRBV20-1 to TRBJ2-5, with D maybe TRBD1 (5 bases). The germline V gene encodes CDR1 DFQATT and CDR2 SNEGSKA (reference sequence). The CDR3 sequence is 13 residues long. Trimming stripped 1 base from V and 4 bases from J, with 10 bases between. The CDR3 here is CSARAQGPETQYF. The CDR3 bases are TGCAGTGCTAGAGCCCAGGGCCCAGAGACCCAGTACTTC.

The chain employs TRBV28 and TRBJ1-4; TRBD1 might be the D (5 bases). V lost 10 bases and J 8 bases, leaving 14 bases between the germline ends. Germline CDR1 and CDR2: MDHEN and SYDVKM. CDR3 length equals 12 residues. This CDR3 is CATGGVDEKLFF. The CDR3 DNA reads TGTGCCACCGGGGGGGTAGACGAAAAACTGTTTTTT.

To note about this clonotype: Being one base from a much bigger clone, this may be a read error. The CDR3: CASSPTSVRTDTQYF. DNA of the CDR3: TGTGCCAGCAGTCCTACTAGCGTCCGCACAGATACGCAGTATTTT. The chain has TRBV12-3 or TRBV12-4 and TRBJ2-3, with TRBD2 identical over 7 bases. The length of the CDR3 is 15 residues. V lost 5 bases and J lost 1; bases outside the gene matches: 6.

This clonotype has at least ten counts. V gene TRBV28 combines with J gene TRBJ2-7, with 11 bases identical to TRBD2. The CDR3 consists of 18 residues. Germline values: CDR1 MDHEN, CDR2 SYDVKM. V dropped 1 base and J dropped 0; count of bases not matched to a gene: 8. CDR3 sequence (DNA): TGTGCCAGCAGTTTATTCCTCATCGGACTAGCGGGCTCCTACGAGCAGTACTTC. Translated: CASSLFLIGLAGSYEQYF. Complete variable domain (other parts from reference TRBV28 and TRBJ2-7): DVKVTQSSRYLVKRTGEKVFLECVQDMDHENMFWYRQDPGLGLRLIYFSYDVKMKEKGDIPEGYSVSREKKERFSLILESASTNQTSMYLCASSLFLIGLAGSYEQYFGPGTRLTVT.

The rearrangement links TRBV18 to TRBJ1-2, with 12 positions matching TRBD1. The CDR3 consists of 15 residues. Trimming cost V 3 bases and J 7 bases; bases outside gene matches: 6. Germline V gives CDR1 KGHSH, CDR2 LQKENI. This CDR3 is CASSPPGQGAVGYTF. Written as DNA, the CDR3 is TGTGCCAGCTCACCCCCGGGACAGGGGGCGGTTGGCTACACCTTC.

This clonotype appeared many times. CDR3 residues: CASSPHPGGREVGEQFF. The CDR3 DNA follows: TGTGCCAGCAGCCCCCACCCCGGCGGGAGAGAGGTTGGTGAGCAGTTCTTC. The chain carries TRBV11-3 and TRBJ2-1, with 7 bases that match TRBD2. Trimming cost V 5 bases and J 9 bases; bases outside gene matches: 19. CDR1 is SGHNT, CDR2 YENEEA, per germline. The length of the CDR3 is 17 residues. The full variable domain, its missing parts supplied by reference TRBV11-3 and TRBJ2-1, is EAGVVQSPRYKIIEKKQPVAFWCNPISGHNTLYWYLQNLGQGPELLIRYENEEAVDDSQLPKDRFSAERLKGVDSTLKIQPAELGDSAVYLCASSPHPGGREVGEQFFGPGTRLTVL.

This clonotype appeared many times. This chain joins TRBV9 and TRBJ2-1, with 13 bases that match TRBD2. CDR1 and CDR2 (germline): SGDLS, YYNGEE. The V gene end was trimmed by 3 bases and the J gene end by 2 bases; junction bases not matched to a gene: 5. The CDR3 is 17 residues long. The CDR3 protein is CASSARGLAGPYNEQFF. DNA of the CDR3: TGTGCCAGCAGCGCGAGGGGACTAGCGGGACCCTACAATGAGCAGTTCTTC.